The T cell receptor (beta chain) under discussion was sequenced for a study of early T cells in non-severe SARS-CoV-2 infection. Study-level background: Alpha and beta chains were unpaired, from unsorted whole-blood bulk RNA. Points from the study as a whole: Comparison of clonotypes with VDJdb favored anti-spike CD8 responses while missing private and CD4 specificities.

Points on this clonotype: Its antigen is not known.

Researchers tagged individual cDNA molecules with unique molecular identifiers. One entry per CDR3 protein results from TCRdb running MiXCR on the 5' RACE reads. The sample records roughly 69,000 distinct CDR3 sequences, 9% to 10% being singletons. Looked up from germline, CDR1 is DFQATT and CDR2 is SNEGSKA (reference sequence). V was shortened by 6 bases and J by 5 bases, with 14 bases between the two germline ends. The CDR3 length is 12 residues. The material sequenced was whole blood, taken at baseline. This receptor was obtained from an adult who was a healthcare worker with PCR-confirmed SARS-CoV-2 infection or an uninfected control (not recorded which). This chain joins TRBV20-1 and TRBJ2-7; D possibly corresponds to TRBD1 (6 bases). The CDR3, as DNA: TGCAGTGCACAGGGAACTATGGACGAGCAGTACTTC. Its protein is CSAQGTMDEQYF.